This passage covers 25 T cell receptor beta chains from one sample sequenced in a study of identical twins. MiXCR was run by TCRdb on the 5' RACE reads, yielding one entry per CDR3 protein. Seen here are around 530,000 distinct CDR3 sequences, around 15% observed once, and the top ten hold roughly 0.42%. The same sample was also used in a study of yellow fever vaccine responses in identical twins.

Input material: CD4+ T cells sorted from blood. The receptors were gathered from a woman in her late teens or twenties in good health.

This clonotype was seen repeatedly, ten times or more. This chain links TRBV15 with TRBJ2-1, with D tentatively TRBD2 (6 bases). This CDR3 comprises 17 residues. Germline lookup yields CDR1 LNHNV and CDR2 YYDKDF (reference sequence). V was pared by 0 bases and J by 0 bases, with 12 bases between. CDR3 loop: CATSRDPPGGSYNEQFF. The CDR3, as DNA: TGTGCCACCAGCAGAGATCCCCCCGGGGGCTCCTACAATGAGCAGTTCTTC.

The J gene is TRBJ1-5, the V gene TRBV20-1; a possible D gene is TRBD1 (5 bases). The CDR3 length is 14 residues. The ends were cut back, 5 bases at V and 1 base at J, with 12 bases in the middle. In germline, CDR1 is DFQATT, CDR2 SNEGSKA (reference sequence). Written as DNA, the CDR3 is TGCAGTGCTCCAAGCGGGGCAAGCAATCAGCCCCAGCATTTT. Encoded protein: CSAPSGASNQPQHF.

This clonotype was seen a few times. The gene calls are TRBV6-1 and TRBJ2-5; no definite D call. Germline V lookup: CDR1 MNHNS, CDR2 SASEGT. With 4 bases removed from V and 5 bases from J, the gap between germline ends came to 11 bases. The CDR3 is 13 amino acids. The CDR3 DNA reads TGTGCCAGCAGTGTTTCAGGCCGGGAGACCCAGTACTTC. Translation gives CASSVSGRETQYF.

This clonotype turned up a few times. The V call is TRBV4-1, the J call TRBJ1-5, with D maybe TRBD1 (5 bases). This CDR3 has 16 residues. Per the germline V gene, CDR1 is MGHRA and CDR2 is YSYEKL. Trimming left V 0 bases short and J 3 bases short, with 12 bases between. CDR3 amino acids: CASSQEGAGLNQPQHF. In DNA form, the CDR3 reads TGCGCCAGCAGCCAAGAAGGGGCAGGGCTCAATCAGCCCCAGCATTTT.

The rearrangement links TRBV3-1 to TRBJ1-5; a weak D match, TRBD1 (5 bases). CDR1 and CDR2 (germline): LGHDT, YNNKEL (reference sequence). Trimming stripped 3 bases from V and 7 bases from J, with 10 bases between. The CDR3 totals 13 residues. CDR3 bases: TGTGCCAGCAGCCATGGGGGATCCCAGCCCCAGCATTTT. Translating it yields CASSHGGSQPQHF.

The chain is built from TRBV6-2 or TRBV6-3 and TRBJ1-5; 8 positions match TRBD1. The CDR3 is 15 residues long. Trimming at V came to 6 bases and at J to 5 bases, leaving 9 bases not matched to a gene. Germline V lookup: CDR1 MNHEY, CDR2 SVGEGT. The CDR3 spells CASRPGTGKYQPQHF. In DNA, the CDR3 is TGTGCCAGCAGACCCGGGACAGGAAAGTATCAGCCCCAGCATTTT.

This clonotype has more than one count but fewer than ten. The V gene is TRBV11-2, the J gene TRBJ1-6; unclear D gene. V gave up 3 bases and J gave up 8 bases, with 5 bases separating them. CDR1 is SGHAT, CDR2 FQNNGV, per germline. CDR3 length: 12 amino acids. The CDR3 DNA reads TGTGCCAGCAGCTTCGCACATTCACCCCTCCACTTT. Protein sequence: CASSFAHSPLHF.

The chain combines TRBV5-6 with TRBJ1-1; no clear D. This CDR3 comprises 14 residues. V was cut by 2 bases and J by 0 bases, with 8 bases left in between. In germline, CDR1 is SGHDT, CDR2 YYEEEE. CDR3 DNA: TGTGCCAGCAGCTTAATGTCCCTGAACACTGAAGCTTTCTTT. As protein: CASSLMSLNTEAFF.

The rearrangement uses TRBV5-1 and TRBJ2-4, with D possibly TRBD1 on 5 matching bases. Germline V lookup: CDR1 SGHRS, CDR2 YFSETQ. Trimming cost V 4 bases and J 2 bases, with 16 bases left between them. This CDR3 is built from 16 residues. CDR3 amino acids: CASSVTGVWPKNIQYF. DNA of the CDR3: TGCGCCAGCAGCGTCACAGGAGTATGGCCCAAAAACATTCAGTACTTC. The complete variable domain, with remaining parts taken from reference TRBV5-1 and TRBJ2-4, reads KAGVTQTPRYLIKTRGQQVTLSCSPISGHRSVSWYQQTPGQGLQFLFEYFSETQRNKGNFPGRFSGRQFSNSRSEMNVSTLELGDSALYLCASSVTGVWPKNIQYFGAGTRLSVL.

In this sample, this clonotype turned up a few times. The chain couples TRBV18 to TRBJ1-1; possibly TRBD1 for D (5 bases). The V end was cut by 3 bases, the J end by 5 bases, with 13 bases between. The CDR3 extends over 14 amino acids. Germline assignment: CDR1 KGHSH and CDR2 LQKENI. The CDR3 here is CASSPGTDETEAFF. CDR3 nucleotides: TGTGCCAGCTCACCTGGGACTGATGAGACTGAAGCTTTCTTT.

This clonotype was picked up a small number of times. The chain is built from TRBV3-1 and TRBJ1-3, with D uncertain. There are 16 residues in the CDR3. Trimming pared 1 base from V and 0 bases from J, leaving 10 bases between. CDR1 and CDR2 (germline): LGHDT, YNNKEL (reference sequence). CDR3 coding DNA: TGTGCCAGCAGCCAAGGGGGAAAGAGCTCTGGAAACACCATATATTTT. Its protein is CASSQGGKSSGNTIYF.

This clonotype showed up just a few times. This chain joins TRBV20-1 and TRBJ1-5, with 9 bases aligning to TRBD1. With 7 bases clipped from V and 2 bases from J, the junction kept 9 bases outside the gene matches. This CDR3 region has 15 residues. Germline V gene lookup returns CDR1 DFQATT and CDR2 SNEGSKA (reference sequence). The CDR3 region has the DNA TGCAGTGTCACAGGGGGCGAGTCAGGCAATCAGCCCCAGCATTTT. It yields the protein CSVTGGESGNQPQHF.

This clonotype was picked up a small number of times. This rearrangement joins TRBV29-1 to TRBJ1-2; D gene uncertain. In germline, CDR1 is SQVTM, CDR2 ANQGSEA. The V end was cut by 4 bases, the J end by 3 bases, with 6 bases between. This CDR3 is 11 amino acids long. The CDR3 spells CSVAGDYGYTF. The CDR3 DNA sequence: TGCAGCGTTGCAGGCGACTATGGCTACACCTTC.

The CDR3 spells CASRTPGLAGANVLTF. In DNA form, the CDR3 reads TGTGCCAGCAGAACTCCAGGGTTGGCTGGGGCCAACGTCCTGACTTTC. The J gene is TRBJ2-6, the V gene TRBV28, with a possible D match to TRBD1 (5 bases). This CDR3 is built from 16 residues. Germline CDR1 and CDR2: MDHEN and SYDVKM. Trimming took 6 bases from V and 2 from J, leaving 14 bases between them.

This clonotype was counted a few times. This sequence joins TRBV20-1 and TRBJ2-1, with TRBD2 identical over 7 bases. The ends lost 0 bases at V and 8 bases at J; junction bases unmatched: 4. This CDR3 region has 13 residues. CDR1 is DFQATT, CDR2 SNEGSKA, per germline (reference sequence). For the CDR3, the DNA is TGCAGTGCTAGAGACCCGACTAGCTATGAGCAGTTCTTC. Its translation: CSARDPTSYEQFF.

The genes are TRBV7-2 and TRBJ2-3, with TRBD1 matching 9 bases. Losses at the gene ends were 0 bases for V and 2 bases for J; bases not matched to a gene: 3. The CDR3 length is 16 residues. Germline lookup yields CDR1 SGHTA and CDR2 FQGNSA. The CDR3 is CASSLAGQGTTDTQYF. The CDR3 nucleotides are TGTGCCAGCAGCTTAGCCGGACAGGGGACCACAGATACGCAGTATTTT.

This clonotype has just a few counts. J is TRBJ1-2 and V is TRBV20-1; D unresolved. The germline V and J ends were trimmed by 6 bases and 0 bases, with 14 bases remaining between them. CDR1 and CDR2 from the germline V gene are DFQATT and SNEGSKA (reference sequence). The CDR3 has 14 residues. The CDR3 DNA is TGCAGTGCAAGACCCCCGAAGGCTAACTATGGCTACACCTTC. Amino acid sequence: CSARPPKANYGYTF.

The rearrangement uses TRBV6-1 and TRBJ2-5; 13 nucleotides line up with TRBD2. J was trimmed by 5 bases and V by 6 bases; bases with no gene match: 9. The CDR3 sequence is 16 residues long. In germline, CDR1 is MNHNS, CDR2 SASEGT. The CDR3 DNA sequence: TGTGCCAGCAGCAGGACTAGCGGGAGTTCGCAGGAGACCCAGTACTTC. Translation: CASSRTSGSSQETQYF.

This clonotype was counted between two and nine times. This chain connects TRBV4-1 to TRBJ2-4, with TRBD2 matching over 10 bases. CDR1 and CDR2 from the germline V gene are MGHRA and YSYEKL. The CDR3 contains 17 residues. The V gene end was trimmed by 0 bases and the J gene end by 6 bases; junction bases not matched to a gene: 8. This CDR3 reads CASSQDGAGGPGNIQYF. In DNA form, the CDR3 reads TGCGCCAGCAGCCAAGATGGAGCGGGAGGGCCGGGAAACATTCAGTACTTC.

This clonotype was counted between two and nine times. V is TRBV5-1 and J is TRBJ2-5, with D perhaps matching TRBD2 (6 bases). V lost 0 bases and J 8 bases, leaving 8 bases between the germline ends. Looked up from germline, CDR1 is SGHRS and CDR2 is YFSETQ. The CDR3 length is 12 residues. The CDR3 sequence: CASSLEEGTQYF. The DNA for the CDR3 is TGCGCCAGCAGCTTGGAGGAGGGTACCCAGTACTTC.

This clonotype occurred a few times. J is TRBJ2-1 and V is TRBV6-1, with D possibly matching TRBD2 (5 bases). CDR1 is MNHNS and CDR2 is SASEGT in the germline V gene. This CDR3 spans 11 amino acids. The germline V and J ends were trimmed by 9 bases and 7 bases, with 10 bases remaining between them. The CDR3 reads CASTGGNEQFF. DNA of the CDR3: TGTGCCAGTACCGGAGGAAATGAGCAGTTCTTC.

V gene TRBV28 combines with J gene TRBJ2-1, with a possible D match to TRBD1 (5 bases). Per germline, CDR1 MDHEN and CDR2 SYDVKM. Trimming removed 4 bases at V and 0 bases at J, with 13 bases between. CDR3 length: 16 residues. This CDR3 is CASSSPRDFSYNEQFF. The CDR3 nucleotides are TGTGCCAGCAGTTCGCCCAGGGATTTCTCCTACAATGAGCAGTTCTTC.

Only a few counts were recorded for this clonotype. This chain links TRBV28 with TRBJ2-7, with TRBD2 matching over 11 bases. The CDR3 covers 15 residues. The V gene end was trimmed by 5 bases and the J gene end by 3 bases; junction bases not matched to a gene: 6. CDR1 is MDHEN and CDR2 is SYDVKM in the germline V gene. DNA for the CDR3: TGTGCCAGCAGTAAAGCCGGGACTAGCGGCTACGAGCAGTACTTC. Translating gives CASSKAGTSGYEQYF.

This clonotype was recorded at least ten times. The chain links TRBV5-1 to TRBJ2-1, with a possible D match to TRBD1 (5 bases). Germline lookup yields CDR1 SGHRS and CDR2 YFSETQ. This CDR3 spans 14 amino acids. With 6 bases removed from V and 5 bases from J, the gap between germline ends came to 15 bases. CDR3 region: CASTKLAGNNEQFF. For the CDR3, the DNA is TGCGCCAGCACAAAATTGGCAGGGAACAATGAGCAGTTCTTC.

This clonotype was detected only a few times. The chain uses TRBV29-1 and TRBJ2-2; D may be TRBD2 (6 bases). Looked up from germline, CDR1 is SQVTM and CDR2 is ANQGSEA. The CDR3 contains 14 residues. Trimming removed 4 bases at V and 10 bases at J, with 19 bases between. DNA of the CDR3: TGCAGCGTTGGCGGAGGGAGGACCGCGGAGGAGCTGTTTTTT. It specifies CSVGGGRTAEELFF.